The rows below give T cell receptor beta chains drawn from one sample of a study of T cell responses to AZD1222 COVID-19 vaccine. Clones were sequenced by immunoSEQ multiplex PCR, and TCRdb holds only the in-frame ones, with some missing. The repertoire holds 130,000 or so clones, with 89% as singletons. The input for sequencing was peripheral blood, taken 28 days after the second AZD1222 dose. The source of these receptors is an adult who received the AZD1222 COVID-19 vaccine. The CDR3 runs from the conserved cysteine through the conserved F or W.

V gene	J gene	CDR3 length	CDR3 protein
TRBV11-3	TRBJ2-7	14	CASSPGTGSYEQYF
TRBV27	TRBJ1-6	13	CASKRNPPSPLHF
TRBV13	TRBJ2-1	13	CASSLTMYNEQFF
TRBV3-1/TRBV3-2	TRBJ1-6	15	CASSQGSSYNSPLHF
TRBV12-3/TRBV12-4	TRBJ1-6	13	CASSWAGRSALHF
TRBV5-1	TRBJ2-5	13	CASSRPPDETQYF
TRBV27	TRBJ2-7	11	CATGGGYEQYF
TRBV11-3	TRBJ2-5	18	CASSLGRGPALNQETQYF
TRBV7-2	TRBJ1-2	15	CASSLVSGGARGYTF
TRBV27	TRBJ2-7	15	CASSARDRVSYEQYF
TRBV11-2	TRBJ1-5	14	CASSFGNSNQPQHF
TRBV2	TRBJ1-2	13	CASSESGTYGYTF
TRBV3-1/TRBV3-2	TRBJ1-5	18	CASSPSGQTSYSNQPQHF
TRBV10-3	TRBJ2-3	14	CAISPDRGGDTQYF
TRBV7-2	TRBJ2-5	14	CASSLRHREETQYF
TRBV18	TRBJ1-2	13	CASSPDSSYGYTF
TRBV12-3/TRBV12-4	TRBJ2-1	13	CASSSRPYGEQFF
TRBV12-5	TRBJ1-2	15	CASGRETGQLYGYTF
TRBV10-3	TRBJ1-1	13	CAISPTGVAEAFF
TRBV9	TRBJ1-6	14	CASSVEEGFAALHF
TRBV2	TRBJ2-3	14	CASTGGTPADTQYF
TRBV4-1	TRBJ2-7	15	CASSQGTGGTYEQYF
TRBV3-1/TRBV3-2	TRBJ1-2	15	CASSQERTGADGYTF
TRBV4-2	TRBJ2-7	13	CASSPRGQYEQYF
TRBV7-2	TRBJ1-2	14	CASSSQGSAYGYTF
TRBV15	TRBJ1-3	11	CAPRPGNTIYF
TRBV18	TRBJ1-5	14	CASSPGSGGQPQHF
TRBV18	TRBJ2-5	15	CASSPLAGAGETQYF
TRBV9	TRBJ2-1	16	CASSVGTSFPYNEQFF
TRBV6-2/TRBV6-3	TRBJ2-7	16	CASSFWLPLGSYEQYF
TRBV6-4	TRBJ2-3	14	CASSESTGTNTQYF
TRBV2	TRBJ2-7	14	CASSETGGDYEQYF
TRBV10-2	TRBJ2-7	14	CASSGTSGSYEQYF
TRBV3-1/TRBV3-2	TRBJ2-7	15	CASSPERGGPYEQYF
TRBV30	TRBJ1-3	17	CAGDPPGTGLSGNTIYF
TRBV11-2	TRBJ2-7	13	CASSMDRAYEQYF
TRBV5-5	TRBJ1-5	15	CASSLLGSSNQPQHF
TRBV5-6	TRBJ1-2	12	CASSDGAYGYTF
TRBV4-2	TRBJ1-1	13	CASSQDWGTEAFF
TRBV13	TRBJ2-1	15	CASSFRSQGANEQFF
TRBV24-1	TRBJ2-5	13	CATSDGTEETQYF
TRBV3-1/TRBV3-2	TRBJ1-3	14	CASSQRQAGNTIYF
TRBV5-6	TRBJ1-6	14	CASSFKYPNSPLHF